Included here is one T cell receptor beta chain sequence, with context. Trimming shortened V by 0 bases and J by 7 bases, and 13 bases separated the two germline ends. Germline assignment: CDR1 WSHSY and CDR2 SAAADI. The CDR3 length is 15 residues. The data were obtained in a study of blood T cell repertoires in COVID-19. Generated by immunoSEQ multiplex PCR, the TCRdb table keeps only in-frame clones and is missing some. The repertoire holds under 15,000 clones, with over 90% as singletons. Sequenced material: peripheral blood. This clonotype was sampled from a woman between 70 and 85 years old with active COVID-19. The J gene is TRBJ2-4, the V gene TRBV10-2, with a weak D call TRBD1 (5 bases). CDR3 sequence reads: CASSESKGRANIQYF. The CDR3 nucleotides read TGCGCCAGCAGTGAGTCGAAAGGCAGGGCGAACATTCAGTACTTC.